This T cell receptor beta chain was sequenced during a study of identical twins. Germline V gives CDR1 LGHDT, CDR2 YNNKEL (reference sequence). With 1 base removed from V and 3 bases from J, the gap between germline ends came to 3 bases. The CDR3 extends over 13 amino acids. One entry per CDR3 protein results from TCRdb running MiXCR on the 5' RACE reads. This table holds approximately 210,000 distinct CDR3 sequences, around 10% found once. The chain recombines TRBV3-1 with TRBJ2-2, with unresolved D. The receptor was derived from a woman aged 18-29 years in good health. The sequencing input was memory (CD45RO+) T cells sorted from blood. The CDR3 coding sequence is TGTGCCAGCAGCCAAGGAGACACCGGGGAGCTGTTTTTT. Encoded protein: CASSQGDTGELFF.